Listed here are 7 T cell receptor beta chains from one sample, sequenced in a study of CD8+ T cells in alopecia areata. cDNA serving as the sequencing template came from extracted, reverse transcribed RNA. Assay: immunoSEQ multiplex PCR; the TCRdb copy retains only in-frame clones and omits some. Altogether over 15,000 clones were found in the sample, and no singletons occur. Combined cutaneous lymph node cells underwent sorting by CD4, CD8alpha, NKG2D, NKG2ACE and additional markers. Sequencing was carried out using CD8+ T cells sorted from a lymph node. The receptor source for this set is a C3H/HeJ mouse with alopecia areata. MHC haplotype: H2-k.

This clone was counted a few times. The listed genes are named as in mouse. The covered CDR3 bases are TGCACCTGCAGTCCCAACAGAAACCAAGAC. Protein sequence: CTCSPNRNQD. The CDR3 reads in full as CTCSPNRNQDTQYF. This sequence joins TRBV1 and TRBJ2-5; D is unclear. The CDR3 extends 4 residues past the end of the read, so its final part is completed from the germline J gene. Germline-derived CDR1 and CDR2 are NSQYPW and LRSPGD (reference sequence). The CDR3 contains 14 residues. V gave up 5 bases and J gave up 0 bases, with 9 bases separating them.

This clone was recorded at least ten times. Germline and genes here are mouse. The CDR3 end is not reached by the read, which stops 4 residues before it; the germline J gene fills it in. The chain couples TRBV16 to TRBJ1-1, with D possibly TRBD1 on 6 matching bases. The length of the CDR3 is 12 residues. Germline CDR1 reads SGHSA; CDR2 reads FRNQAP. The CDR3 is CASSLVRGEVFF. CDR3 DNA, as far as it was read: TGTGCAAGCAGCTTAGTCAGGGGA.

This clone came up a few times. Any gene name here is a mouse gene name. The read ends 4 residues shy of where the CDR3 ends; the end is completed using the germline J gene. J is TRBJ2-4 and V is TRBV13-3; possibly TRBD1 for D (5 bases). The germline V gene encodes CDR1 NNHDY and CDR2 SYVADS. Trimming took 5 bases from V and 0 from J, leaving 10 bases between them. The CDR3 length is 14 residues. The CDR3 is CASSLTASQNTLYF. The CDR3 DNA, read in part, is TGTGCCAGCAGCCTGACAGCTAGTCAAAAC.

As for this clone: Each gene name is a mouse one. The read is 4 residues too short to cover the CDR3 end, so that end is filled in from the germline J gene. The rearrangement uses TRBV14 and TRBJ2-5; D is undetermined. Germline CDR1 and CDR2: SGHDT and FRDEAV. The CDR3 contains 12 residues. CDR3 sequence: CASSFQKDTQYF. The CDR3 bases that were read are TGTGCCAGCAGTTTCCAAAAAGAC. The variable domain in full, completed from reference TRBV14 and TRBJ2-5, reads EAGVTQSPRYAVLQEGQAVSFWCDPISGHDTLYWYQQPRDQGPQLLVYFRDEAVIDNSQLPSDRFSAVRPKGTNSTLKIQSAKQGDTATYLCASSFQKDTQYFGPGTRLLVL.

This clone was counted a few times. Gene names and germline match the mouse. The missing CDR3 end, 4 residues past where the read stops, is filled in from the germline J gene. The chain carries TRBV13-3 and TRBJ2-4; 9 positions agree with TRBD1. The V gene's germline CDR1 is NNHDY and CDR2 SYVADS. The length of the CDR3 is 13 residues. CDR3 DNA, as far as it was read: TGTGCCAGCAGTGAAACAGGGGGCAAC. Translated: CASSETGGN. The full CDR3 reads CASSETGGNTLYF. Filled out from reference TRBV13-3 and TRBJ2-4, the complete variable domain reads EAAVTQSPRSKVAVTGGKVTLSCHQTNNHDYMYWYRQDTGHGLRLIHYSYVADSTEKGDIPDGYKASRPSQENFSLILELASLSQTAVYFCASSETGGNTLYFGAGTRLSVL.

Regarding this clone: Mouse germline and gene names are used. The CDR3 end is not reached by the read, which stops 4 residues before it; the germline J gene fills it in. The genes are TRBV31 and TRBJ1-2; the D gene is possibly TRBD1 (6 bases). Trimming removed 3 bases at V and 0 bases at J, with 11 bases between. From germline, CDR1 is GKSSPN and CDR2 SITVG. The CDR3 has 14 amino acids. The CDR3 sequence is CAWSSGTTNSDYTF. The CDR3 DNA, read in part, is TGTGCCTGGAGCTCCGGGACAACAAACTCC. Filled out from reference TRBV31 and TRBJ1-2, the complete variable domain reads AQTIHQWPVAEIKAVGSPLSLGCTIKGKSSPNLYWYWQATGGTLQQLFYSITVGQVESVVQLNLSASRPKDDQFILSTEKLLLSHSGFYLCAWSSGTTNSDYTFGSGTRLLVI.

With regard to this clone: All gene names here are mouse names. The read finishes 4 residues shy of the CDR3 end, and the germline J gene is used to complete it. The chain is built from TRBV19 and TRBJ1-1, with D tentatively TRBD1 (6 bases). Germline loops: CDR1 FNHDT, CDR2 SITEND (reference sequence). The CDR3 consists of 14 residues. The V end was cut by 4 bases, the J end by 2 bases, with 12 bases between. The CDR3 here is CASSPPGHNTEVFF. CDR3 DNA (partial): TGTGCCAGCAGTCCTCCGGGACATAACACA.